Presented here are 8 T cell receptor beta chains from one specimen sequenced in a study of T cell changes during pregnancy in multiple sclerosis. Profiling relied on immunoSEQ multiplex PCR, and the TCRdb table lists in-frame clones only, not all of them. The repertoire holds some 50,000 clones, with nearly 95% as singletons. The sample here was peripheral blood, taken after pregnancy. The receptors here all came from a female donor with multiple sclerosis, enrolled in a pregnancy study.

The rearrangement joins TRBV5-8 to TRBJ1-2, with D unresolved. The V end was cut by 7 bases, the J end by 4 bases, with 17 bases between. Germline values: CDR1 SGHTS, CDR2 YDEGEE. This CDR3 region has 14 residues. The CDR3: CASRKRGGPYGYTF. The CDR3 DNA reads TGTGCCAGCCGCAAACGCGGCGGCCCCTATGGCTACACCTTC.

CDR3 sequence: CASSPSGTGNSGYTF. The CDR3 DNA reads TGTGCCAGCAGTCCTTCCGGGACAGGGAACTCCGGCTACACCTTC. The chain carries TRBV27 and TRBJ1-2; 9 bases are shared with TRBD1. The CDR3 consists of 15 residues. Germline CDR1 and CDR2: MNHEY and SMNVEV (reference sequence). J was trimmed by 8 bases and V by 5 bases; bases with no gene match: 12.

The chain carries TRBV27 and TRBJ2-1; 9 nucleotides line up with TRBD1. In germline, CDR1 is MNHEY, CDR2 SMNVEV (reference sequence). V dropped 0 bases and J dropped 6; count of bases not matched to a gene: 9. This CDR3 contains 17 residues. DNA of the CDR3: TGTGCCAGCAGTTTATCGTCGTGGGGACAGGGTTCCAATGAGCAGTTCTTC. As protein: CASSLSSWGQGSNEQFF.

The rearrangement joins TRBV29-1 to TRBJ1-1, with D possibly matching TRBD1 (6 bases). Trimming took off 8 bases at V and 0 bases at J, with 10 bases between the two ends. The CDR3 is 12 residues long. Germline CDR1 is SQVTM and CDR2 is ANQGSEA. The CDR3 DNA follows: TGCAGCTACGGGACACTGAACACTGAAGCTTTCTTT. Translated, it gives CSYGTLNTEAFF.

The CDR3 region is CASRVRGQRTDTQYF. CDR3 sequence (DNA): TGTGCCAGCAGGGTGCGGGGGCAGAGAACAGATACGCAGTATTTT. The gene calls are TRBV2 and TRBJ2-3; D is perhaps TRBD2 (7 bases). This CDR3 spans 15 amino acids. V dropped 6 bases and J dropped 3 bases, with 16 bases sitting between them. CDR1 is SNHLY, CDR2 FYNNEI, per germline.

The chain employs TRBV6-5 and TRBJ1-2; 8 nucleotides line up with TRBD1. The CDR3 spans 15 residues. CDR1 is MNHEY, CDR2 SVGAGI, per germline. Trimming took 5 bases from V and 8 from J; bases not matched to a gene: 13. CDR3 protein: CASSAGGGIGKGYTF. The DNA for the CDR3 is TGTGCCAGCAGTGCAGGGGGCGGGATTGGTAAGGGCTACACCTTC.

The V and J genes are TRBV7-2 and TRBJ1-3, with D uncertain. The CDR3 extends over 15 amino acids. The V end was cut by 1 base, the J end by 8 bases, with 15 bases between. CDR1 SGHTA and CDR2 FQGNSA come from the germline V gene. CDR3 loop: CASSLVPTREDTIYF. CDR3 nucleotide sequence: TGTGCCAGCAGCTTAGTCCCCACCCGGGAAGACACCATATATTTT.

The chain has TRBV9 and TRBJ2-1; 8 nucleotides match TRBD2. Germline-derived CDR1 and CDR2 are SGDLS and YYNGEE. This CDR3 is 16 amino acids long. V shed 0 bases and J 2 bases; nucleotides not matched to a gene: 4. Written as DNA, the CDR3 is TGTGCCAGCAGCGTAGGGTCGGGGGGGCCCTACAATGAGCAGTTCTTC. Translated: CASSVGSGGPYNEQFF.